This record looks at one T cell receptor beta chain sequence and its context. Assay: immunoSEQ multiplex PCR; the TCRdb copy retains only in-frame clones and omits some. The sample consists of approximately 86,000 clones, around four fifths of them appearing once. This entry belongs to a study of blood T cell repertoires in COVID-19. In germline, CDR1 is SGHVS, CDR2 FQNEAQ. Trimming removed 2 bases from V and 1 base from J, with 5 bases in between. This CDR3 region has 14 residues. The clonotype was recovered from a man aged 50 to 60 with acute or convalescent COVID-19. The rearrangement links TRBV7-8 to TRBJ2-2; D is uncertain. The material sequenced was peripheral blood. CDR3 region: CASSLNQNTGELFF. The CDR3 coding sequence is TGTGCCAGCAGCTTAAATCAGAACACCGGGGAGCTGTTTTTT.